This TCR beta chain was captured by sequencing in a study of T cells expressing NK-cell markers (dated by TCRdb to about 2020). As for the study more broadly: In sorted CD3+CD56+NKG2C+, CD3+CD56+NKG2C- and CD3+CD56-NKG2C+ T-cell subsets from several donors, TCR beta-chain repertoires were profiled. Randomly selected healthy volunteers, three men and five women, were used as the eight sequenced donors. Seven of the eight sequenced donors were HCMV-seropositive and one was HCMV-seronegative. Libraries were sequenced as 2 x 150 bp reads on Illumina HiSeq 2000/2500, MiSeq or NextSeq.

Note on this clonotype: What antigen it recognizes has not been identified.

HCMV-specific IgG was detected in serum with a commercial ELISA kit to determine HCMV serostatus. Peripheral blood mononuclear cells were isolated from blood by Ficoll density gradient centrifugation. Sequenced using an Illumina HiSeq 2000. The TCR beta cDNA libraries were made using 5'RACE template switching, a step that added both a universal primer site and unique molecular identifiers. Priming for cDNA synthesis came from the TCR beta constant segment, and two successive PCR amplification steps followed. The paper's processing steps were these. MIGEC handled demultiplexing of the reads and grouping by UMI, while MiTCR was used to assemble and quantify clonotypes. To exclude erroneous sequences, only TCR cDNA sequences supported by at least two reads were retained. The tcR package was used for downstream repertoire analysis, and clonotypes were matched between fractions using CDR3 nucleotide sequence together with V segment. VDJmatch was used to annotate antigen specificity against VDJdb, with one amino acid substitution allowed in CDR3. TCRdb reprocessed the public reads and reports one entry per CDR3 protein sequence, without DNA. Here the V and J calls rest on TCRdb's processing, not on the authors' analysis. The table of this sample itemizes about 540,000 distinct CDR3 sequences. The ten most abundant clones make up around 3.3% of the sample.

Here is what the overall study found, with its caveats: For six donors, the dominant CD3+CD56+NKG2C+ clonotypes were among the top 10 CD8+ clonotypes and accounted for about 1.0-7.0% of CD8+ T cells. Those dominant clonotypes were again the most abundant among CD3+CD56-NKG2C+ cells in four donors, at about 25-60.1%. Whether the expanded NKG2C-expressing T cell clones were specific for HCMV antigens remained unclear.

Including cysteine and phenylalanine, the CDR3 has 15 amino acids. A DNA sequence was not provided. The germline V gene yields MNHEY for CDR1 and SVGAGI for CDR2. The sequenced sample was blood T cells: a sorted CD56 or NKG2C T cell subset, CD4+ or CD8+ T cells, or bulk PBMC T cells (not recorded which). The chain is made from TRBV6-5 and TRBJ1-5; TCRdb outputs TRBD1, but without DNA this stays unchecked. The sequence derives from a man between 18 and 29 years old in good health. Donor details come from another sample of the same person, matched by shared clones. Here the CDR3 is given as CASRRDRVSNQPQHF.